Below are 21 T cell receptor beta chains sequenced from a single sample in a study of T-cell memory formation after mild COVID-19. Each CDR3 protein is one row after TCRdb ran MiXCR on the 5' RACE reads. The sample has about 270,000 distinct CDR3 sequences, approximately 15% seen once. Sequencing input: PBMCs or a T cell subset sorted from them (not recorded which). The receptor set was obtained from an adult woman who had mild COVID-19 (a few samples of this study predate the infection). Cell type and time point are not known.

This chain connects TRBV25-1 to TRBJ1-4, with 8 bases aligning to TRBD1. V was pared by 1 base and J by 10 bases, with 5 bases of the junction left unmatched. This CDR3 region has 14 residues. Per the germline V gene, CDR1 is MGHDK and CDR2 is SYGVNS. The CDR3 is CASSESGQGTKLFF. CDR3 nucleotide sequence: TGTGCCAGCAGTGAATCCGGACAGGGTACAAAACTGTTTTTT.

This clonotype was detected only once. V is TRBV11-2 and J is TRBJ2-7; 14 bases agree with TRBD2. This CDR3 comprises 19 residues. V dropped 0 bases and J dropped 2; count of bases not matched to a gene: 9. Germline V gene sequence: CDR1 SGHAT, CDR2 FQNNGV. The DNA for the CDR3 is TGTGCCAGCAGCTTAGATCTCAGACTAGCGGGAGGGCCCACCTACGAGCAGTACTTC. Amino acid sequence: CASSLDLRLAGGPTYEQYF.

The rearrangement joins TRBV7-9 to TRBJ1-5, with a tentative D call TRBD1 (5 bases). Trimming cost V 0 bases and J 3 bases, with 9 bases left between them. The CDR3 runs to 15 residues. CDR1 and CDR2 (germline): SEHNR, FQNEAQ (reference sequence). Here the CDR3 DNA reads TGTGCCAGCAGCTTAGCGGGAGGGGACAATCAGCCCCAGCATTTT. It specifies CASSLAGGDNQPQHF.

This clonotype turned up a few times. The chain employs TRBV12-3 or TRBV12-4 and TRBJ1-4; D is undetermined. The CDR3 has 13 amino acids. Deletions cut 7 bases from V and 6 bases from J, with 12 bases between. CDR3 residues: CASTKLQHEKLFF. The DNA for the CDR3 is TGTGCCAGCACCAAGCTACAGCATGAAAAACTGTTTTTT.

In this sample, this clonotype turned up many times. J is TRBJ2-7 and V is TRBV5-1; tentatively, D is TRBD1 (7 bases). Per germline, CDR1 SGHRS and CDR2 YFSETQ. This CDR3 contains 15 residues. V lost 3 bases, J lost 11 bases, and 24 bases lay in between. The CDR3 is CASSSDPGTAEGKYF. Here the CDR3 DNA reads TGCGCCAGCAGCTCGGACCCCGGGACAGCGGAGGGGAAGTACTTC. The full variable domain, its missing parts supplied by reference TRBV5-1 and TRBJ2-7, is KAGVTQTPRYLIKTRGQQVTLSCSPISGHRSVSWYQQTPGQGLQFLFEYFSETQRNKGNFPGRFSGRQFSNSRSEMNVSTLELGDSALYLCASSSDPGTAEGKYFGPGTRLTVT.

The rearrangement joins TRBV11-1 to TRBJ2-3, with D possibly TRBD1 on 5 matching bases. Trimming cost V 0 bases and J 3 bases, with 13 bases left between them. This CDR3 has 16 amino acids. The germline V gene encodes CDR1 SGHAT and CDR2 FQDESV (reference sequence). CDR3 region: CASSLAGAHRTDTQYF. In DNA form, the CDR3 reads TGTGCCAGCAGCTTAGCAGGGGCCCATCGGACAGATACGCAGTATTTT.

The V call is TRBV9, the J call TRBJ1-2; D gene uncertain. The CDR3 totals 15 residues. The V gene lost 4 bases and the J gene lost 8 bases, with 21 bases spanning the gap. Germline assignment: CDR1 SGDLS and CDR2 YYNGEE. In DNA, the CDR3 is TGTGCCAGCAGCTCGGTCCAGTCCCGTTCGGGGGGCTACACCTTC. Translation gives CASSSVQSRSGGYTF.

This chain links TRBV30 with TRBJ1-2; 10 nucleotides line up with TRBD1. This CDR3 contains 14 residues. The V and J ends lost 8 bases and 4 bases, in that order; junction bases with no gene match: 10. CDR1 GTSNPN and CDR2 SVGIG come from the germline V gene (reference sequence). The CDR3 spells CARGTGATSYGYTF. Written as DNA, the CDR3 is TGTGCCCGGGGGACAGGGGCCACGAGCTATGGCTACACCTTC.

This clonotype was counted only a few times. V usage is TRBV9 and J usage is TRBJ2-2; 7 nucleotides line up with TRBD2. Germline CDR1 SGDLS, CDR2 YYNGEE. The junction had 5 bases not matched to a gene; V was cut back by 5 bases and J by 1 base. CDR3 size: 15 residues. For the CDR3, the DNA is TGTGCCAGCAGGGACGGGAGGCTGAACACCGGGGAGCTGTTTTTT. This sequence encodes CASRDGRLNTGELFF. The full variable domain, completed using reference TRBV9 and TRBJ2-2, is DSGVTQTPKHLITATGQRVTLRCSPRSGDLSVYWYQQSLDQGLQFLIQYYNGEERAKGNILERFSAQQFPDLHSELNLSSLELGDSALYFCASRDGRLNTGELFFGEGSRLTVL.

This clonotype showed up many times. V gene TRBV12-3 or TRBV12-4 combines with J gene TRBJ2-7; 10 bases are a match to TRBD1. Trimming at V came to 5 bases and at J to 4 bases, leaving 14 bases not matched to a gene. The CDR3 is made up of 17 amino acids. The CDR3 loop is CASSPPAGTGARYEQYF. Written as DNA, the CDR3 is TGTGCCAGCAGTCCCCCGGCGGGGACAGGGGCAAGATACGAGCAGTACTTC.

CDR3 DNA: TGCGCCAGCAGCTTGGACGTCTTAACAGATACGCAGTATTTT. The encoded protein is CASSLDVLTDTQYF. The chain joins TRBV5-1 to TRBJ2-3, with unresolved D. Trimming took off 0 bases at V and 3 bases at J, with 8 bases between the two ends. CDR3 size: 14 residues. The germline V gene has CDR1 SGHRS and CDR2 YFSETQ.

The rearrangement links TRBV4-1 to TRBJ1-3; tentatively, D is TRBD1 (6 bases). Germline CDR1 MGHRA, CDR2 YSYEKL. This CDR3 has 15 amino acids. V was clipped by 3 bases and J by 7 bases, with 16 bases between them. The CDR3 DNA sequence: TGCGCCAGCAGCCAGGCCAGGGGATTACAGAACACCATATATTTT. Protein: CASSQARGLQNTIYF.

The rearrangement uses TRBV10-3 and TRBJ2-7; no firm D call. In germline, CDR1 is ENHRY, CDR2 SYGVKD. The V and J ends lost 0 bases and 1 base respectively, with 10 bases between them. The CDR3 spans 15 residues. The CDR3 bases are TGTGCCATCAGTGAGTCCGTCTTAAATTCCTACGAGCAGTACTTC. This translates into CAISESVLNSYEQYF.

V and J are TRBV20-1 and TRBJ2-5; TRBD1 matches at 8 bases. Germline CDR1 reads DFQATT; CDR2 reads SNEGSKA (reference sequence). Trimming took 5 bases from V and 6 from J; bases not matched to a gene: 8. This CDR3 spans 13 amino acids. The CDR3 bases are TGCAGTGCTCCTCTGACAGGGGAGAAGACCCAGTACTTC. Protein: CSAPLTGEKTQYF.

V gene TRBV24-1 combines with J gene TRBJ1-2; 8 nucleotides match TRBD1. Germline values: CDR1 KGHDR, CDR2 SFDVKD. The CDR3 totals 15 residues. The V segment lost 4 bases and the J segment 4 bases; nucleotides outside the gene matches: 7. CDR3 amino acids: CATSDVSGGAYGYTF. In DNA form, the CDR3 reads TGTGCCACCAGTGACGTATCAGGGGGCGCCTATGGCTACACCTTC.

This clonotype was detected only a few times. The J gene is TRBJ2-7, the V gene TRBV6-5; a weak D match, TRBD1 (6 bases). The germline V gene has CDR1 MNHEY and CDR2 SVGAGI. V was trimmed by 0 bases and J by 3 bases, leaving 9 bases between them. This CDR3 spans 14 amino acids. CDR3 region: CASSYSTGNYEQYF. The CDR3 DNA is TGTGCCAGCAGTTACTCTACAGGGAACTACGAGCAGTACTTC.

This clonotype was counted many times. The chain has TRBV7-6 and TRBJ2-3, with a weak D call TRBD2 (6 bases). This CDR3 spans 15 amino acids. Trimming left V 6 bases short and J 4 bases short, with 17 bases between. Germline CDR1 reads SGHVS; CDR2 reads FNYEAQ. For the CDR3, the DNA is TGTGCCAGCAGTTCCCCGGGGGAAAAATCAGATACGCAGTATTTT. Its translation: CASSSPGEKSDTQYF.

J is TRBJ1-3 and V is TRBV20-1, with D unclear. CDR1 and CDR2 from the germline V gene are DFQATT and SNEGSKA (reference sequence). The CDR3 loop spans 14 amino acids. V was trimmed by 0 bases and J by 3 bases, leaving 9 bases between them. The CDR3 DNA reads as TGCAGTGCTAGAGATGGGAACGATGGAAACACCATATATTTT. Protein sequence: CSARDGNDGNTIYF.

V usage is TRBV20-1 and J usage is TRBJ2-5; tentatively, D is TRBD2 (5 bases). CDR3 size: 13 residues. The germline CDR1 and CDR2 sequences are DFQATT and SNEGSKA (reference sequence). The V end was cut by 1 base, the J end by 4 bases, with 10 bases between. CDR3 in amino acids: CSARAGVVETQYF. Here the CDR3 DNA reads TGCAGTGCTAGAGCCGGGGTCGTAGAGACCCAGTACTTC.

The rearrangement joins TRBV7-2 to TRBJ2-7; 11 bases map to TRBD2. The V segment lost 3 bases and the J segment 3 bases; nucleotides outside the gene matches: 1. The germline V gene has CDR1 SGHTA and CDR2 FQGNSA. The CDR3 has 14 amino acids. CDR3: CASSFGLAGYEQYF. The CDR3 DNA is TGTGCCAGCAGCTTTGGACTAGCGGGCTACGAGCAGTACTTC.

The chain links TRBV4-3 to TRBJ1-2; tentatively, D is TRBD1 (5 bases). This CDR3 is built from 16 residues. CDR1 and CDR2 from the germline V gene are LGHNA and YSLEER. Trimming cost V 2 bases and J 6 bases, with 19 bases left between them. This CDR3 reads CASSQRPQGDQDGYTF. The CDR3 DNA reads as TGCGCCAGCAGCCAACGGCCTCAGGGTGATCAGGATGGCTACACCTTC.